The rows below give T cell receptor beta chains drawn from one sample of a study of CDR3 diversity in severe acne. TCRdb fed the PCR reads into MiXCR, producing one record per CDR3 protein. The sample comprises more than 70,000 distinct CDR3 sequences, about half of which are singletons, and over 9% rests with the top ten. Sequences were obtained from blood. These receptors came from a male donor in good health, serving as a control. Each CDR3 is given with its conserved first and last residue. D genes are given only for firm matches. The size of a clone is reported for some rows only, either as once, few or many, or as a class for expanded clones.

>NA|TRBV10-3|TRBJ1-6|TRBD1
TGTGCCATCAGTGGTCGACAGGGGTTGCCAGGGTCACCCCTCCACTTT
CAISGRQGLPGSPLHF
>NA|TRBV20-1|TRBJ2-2|NA
TGCAGTGCTACCCTTGGCGCGAACACCGGGGAGCTGTTTTTT
CSATLGANTGELFF
>few|TRBV24-1|TRBJ2-1|NA
TGTGCCACCAGCCTGTGGGGCGGCGATGAGCAGTTCTTC
CATSLWGGDEQFF
>many|TRBV24-1|TRBJ2-1|NA
TGTGCCACCAGTGATATCGTCGGGGTGGCCTACAATGAGCAGTTCTTC
CATSDIVGVAYNEQFF
>many|TRBV5-4|TRBJ1-4|NA
TGTGCCAGCAGCTTTCAGGGTAGAGATGAAAAACTGTTTTTT
CASSFQGRDEKLFF
>NA|TRBV2|TRBJ1-2|NA
TGTGCCAGCAGTGGGGCAGGAGCCTCTCCGGGCTATGGCTACACCTTC
CASSGAGASPGYGYTF
>many|TRBV5-1|TRBJ1-3|NA
TGCGCCAGCAGCTTGGAAGTTCCGGGGGCGATGGGAAACACCATATATTTT
CASSLEVPGAMGNTIYF
>many|TRBV7-8|TRBJ1-4|NA
TGTGCCAGCAGCTTAGTTCAGGGTGAACTGTTTTTT
CASSLVQGELFF
>NA|TRBV20-1|TRBJ1-1|NA
TGCAGTGCTAGGTGGCGGAACACTGTAGCTTTCTTT
CSARWRNTVAFF
>few|TRBV5-1|TRBJ2-7|TRBD1
TGCGCCAGCCAAGAGGGACAGGGCGGTACCTACGAGCAGTACTTC
CASQEGQGGTYEQYF
>NA|TRBV2|TRBJ2-5|TRBD2
TGTGCCAGCACCTCTAGCGGGAGACGGGAGACCCAGTACTTC
CASTSSGRRETQYF
>NA|TRBV7-6|TRBJ2-7|TRBD1
TGTGCCAGCAGTTCGACACCGGGACAGGCGCCCTTTGAGCAGTACTTC
CASSSTPGQAPFEQYF
>NA|TRBV5-1|TRBJ2-7|TRBD2
TGCGCCAGCAGCTTGGCCGAACTAGCGGGAGTGTCCTCCTACGAGCAGTACTTC
CASSLAELAGVSSYEQYF
>NA|TRBV7-9|TRBJ2-7|NA
NA
CASSFYICSQGRSNLYEQYF
>many|TRBV20-1|TRBJ2-7|TRBD2
TGCAGTGCTATGCCCCCCAGTTTTAGCGGGGGGGCCTACGAGCAGTACTTC
CSAMPPSFSGGAYEQYF